These 10 T cell receptor beta chains came from one sample sequenced in a study of cytomegalovirus exposure and HLA in healthy donors. PCR employed 60 Vbeta and 13 Jbeta primers. Profiling relied on immunoSEQ multiplex PCR, and the TCRdb table lists in-frame clones only, not all of them. Of around 130,000 clones in the sample, 81% are singletons; the top ten hold about 0.76%. The sample taken for sequencing was PBMCs. The source of these receptors is a man aged 18-30 years in good health and CMV-seronegative.

DNA for the CDR3: TGCGCCAGCAGCCCTGGACTAGCGGGGGCCCAAGAGACCCAGTACTTC. It encodes CASSPGLAGAQETQYF. The V call is TRBV5-1, the J call TRBJ2-5, with 13 bases lining up with TRBD2. CDR1 and CDR2 from the germline V gene are SGHRS and YFSETQ. CDR3 size: 16 residues. J lost 1 base, V lost 4 bases, and 4 bases had no gene match.

The chain recombines TRBV6-6 with TRBJ2-5; TRBD1 might be the D (5 bases). V lost 6 bases and J lost 13, with 15 bases in between. Germline V gene data show CDR1 as MNHNY and CDR2 as SVGAGI (reference sequence). There are 11 residues in the CDR3. This CDR3 reads CASSLWGRTYF. The CDR3 coding sequence is TGTGCCAGCAGCCTTTGGGGCCGTACGTACTTC.

The CDR3 loop reads CASFVLGGSPLHF. The DNA for the CDR3 is TGTGCCAGCTTCGTCTTGGGGGGTTCACCCCTCCACTTT. The chain employs TRBV6-1 and TRBJ1-6; perhaps TRBD1 as D (5 bases). With 8 bases removed from V and 9 bases from J, the gap between germline ends came to 14 bases. The germline V gene has CDR1 MNHNS and CDR2 SASEGT. The CDR3 has 13 amino acids.

V usage is TRBV28 and J usage is TRBJ1-1; 7 bases fit TRBD1. The CDR3 extends over 15 amino acids. The germline V gene has CDR1 MDHEN and CDR2 SYDVKM. Germline trimming cut 5 bases from V and 5 bases from J; bases unmatched to any gene: 11. As DNA, the CDR3 is TGTGCCAGCAGTCCAATAAGGGGGCGCCGTACTGAAGCTTTCTTT. This sequence encodes CASSPIRGRRTEAFF.

The V and J genes are TRBV10-1 and TRBJ2-7; D is unresolved. Looked up from germline, CDR1 is WNHNN and CDR2 is SYGVQD (reference sequence). V was shortened by 3 bases and J by 9 bases, with 12 bases between the two germline ends. CDR3 length equals 12 residues. CDR3 bases: TGCGCCAGCAGTGATGACTGGTCACGGCAGTACTTC. Translating gives CASSDDWSRQYF.

The J gene is TRBJ2-2, the V gene TRBV19, with D possibly being TRBD1 (6 bases). The CDR3 covers 16 residues. Germline lookup yields CDR1 LNHDA and CDR2 SQIVND (reference sequence). Trimming stripped 5 bases from V and 5 bases from J, with 18 bases between. CDR3 loop: CASSANYRDGTGELFF. CDR3 nucleotide sequence: TGTGCCAGTAGTGCCAATTACAGGGATGGGACCGGGGAGCTGTTTTTT.

The V and J genes are TRBV27 and TRBJ1-6; possibly TRBD1 for D (5 bases). Germline CDR1 MNHEY, CDR2 SMNVEV (reference sequence). The CDR3 totals 14 residues. V dropped 6 bases and J dropped 7 bases, with 13 bases sitting between them. The CDR3 coding sequence is TGTGCCAGCAGGGAGGAGGGGTGGAATTCACCCCTCCACTTT. It translates to CASREEGWNSPLHF.

This chain links TRBV6-1 with TRBJ1-2; no reliable D call. Germline V CDR1 and CDR2: MNHNS, SASEGT. V lost 8 bases and J lost 5, with 21 bases in between. The CDR3 is made up of 15 amino acids. CDR3: CASLPAFDRGYGYTF. CDR3 in DNA: TGTGCCAGCCTCCCGGCCTTTGATCGGGGTTATGGCTACACCTTC.

This chain uses TRBV5-4 with TRBJ2-4; 10 bases map to TRBD1. This CDR3 comprises 14 residues. Unmatched junction bases numbered 4, after V lost 4 bases and J lost 6 bases. Germline V gene lookup returns CDR1 SGHNT and CDR2 YYREEE (reference sequence). The CDR3 protein is CASSPTGGRNIQYF. The CDR3 DNA sequence: TGTGCCAGCAGCCCGACAGGGGGCCGAAACATTCAGTACTTC.

In its sample, this clone was seen a few times. This chain links TRBV7-2 with TRBJ2-5, with D unclear. With 6 bases removed from V and 2 bases from J, the gap between germline ends came to 16 bases. Germline-derived CDR1 and CDR2 are SGHTA and FQGNSA. This CDR3 comprises 15 residues. This CDR3 reads CASSSYGAPQETQYF. The CDR3 DNA reads as TGTGCCAGCAGTTCATACGGTGCGCCTCAAGAGACCCAGTACTTC.